This entry is about one T cell receptor (beta chain). It has no known antigen specificity. No base quality information exists; no much larger clone differs at one position. The data stem from a study of control samples from healthy donors and cancer patients (dated by TCRdb to the early 2020s). At the junction V is shortened by 3 bases and J by 6 bases, with 10 bases in between. Inclusive of the bounding cysteine and phenylalanine, the CDR3 is 13 residues long. Of all the DNA, just the CDR3 is kept, 39 bases in frame from base 1. CDR1 and CDR2, looked up from the germline V gene, are SGHAT and FQNNGV. The receptor library was made with the immunoSEQ multiplex PCR assay. TCRdb's version of the immuneACCESS table is confined to in-frame rearrangements and falls short of the full clone set. An unresolved V gene accounts for under half of the shortfall where checked; the remainder is of unknown origin. This sample is represented by about 98,000 clones; about four fifths of them were singletons. Of the sample, 2% to 2.5% falls within the top ten clones.

In this chain, TRBV11-2 is recombined with TRBJ2-3, with the D gene not confidently named. Sequenced sample: blood. The sequence came from a man between 60 and 75 years old in good health. The CDR3 protein is CASSFGPEDTQYF. The DNA sequence follows: TGTGCCAGCAGCTTTGGACCAGAGGATACGCAGTATTTT. Outside the CDR3, residues come from the reference TRBV11-2 and TRBJ2-3 proteins, so the full variable domain is: EAGVAQSPRYKIIEKRQSVAFWCNPISGHATLYWYQQILGQGPKLLIQFQNNGVVDDSQLPKDRFSAERLKGVDSTLKIQPAKLEDSAVYLCASSFGPEDTQYFGPGTRLTVL.